The 24 T cell receptor beta chains reported below all come from one sample, sequenced in a study of technical replicates of blood from a handful of donors. Measured with immunoSEQ multiplex PCR; TCRdb has only the in-frame clones, and not every one. The table lists over 50,000 clones, roughly 97% of them singletons, with about 0.2% in the top ten. Sequencing was carried out using T cells isolated from PBMCs. All receptors derive from a human donor in good health.

Only one count was recorded for this clone. J is TRBJ2-7 and V is TRBV10-2; perhaps TRBD2 as D (7 bases). Germline loops: CDR1 WSHSY, CDR2 SAAADI. Trimming left V 6 bases short and J 3 bases short, with 18 bases between. This CDR3 spans 15 amino acids. CDR3 loop: CASSPRGGGHYEQYF. The DNA for the CDR3 is TGCGCCAGCAGCCCGAGGGGGGGAGGCCACTACGAGCAGTACTTC.

The chain couples TRBV2 to TRBJ2-7; the match to TRBD1 covers 8 bases. This CDR3 comprises 15 residues. V shed 6 bases, J shed 2 bases, and the junction held 9 bases outside the gene matches. Per the germline V gene, CDR1 is SNHLY and CDR2 is FYNNEI. CDR3 sequence reads: CASSDRQGPTYEQYF. In DNA, the CDR3 is TGTGCCAGCAGCGACAGACAGGGGCCCACCTACGAGCAGTACTTC.

V is TRBV18 and J is TRBJ1-2; 8 nucleotides align to TRBD1. CDR3 length: 16 residues. Germline V gene data show CDR1 as KGHSH and CDR2 as LQKENI. J was trimmed by 5 bases and V by 0 bases; bases with no gene match: 8. CDR3 residues: CASSPPGTGRPYGYTF. CDR3 bases: TGTGCCAGCTCACCACCAGGGACAGGCCGACCATATGGCTACACCTTC.

This chain joins TRBV10-3 and TRBJ2-7, with TRBD1 identical over 7 bases. CDR1 and CDR2 (germline): ENHRY, SYGVKD. V lost 6 bases and J lost 2; bases outside the gene matches: 13. This CDR3 contains 16 residues. The CDR3 protein is CAISLAGTDEAYEQYF. The CDR3 bases are TGTGCCATCAGCCTCGCCGGGACAGACGAAGCCTACGAGCAGTACTTC.

The chain combines TRBV28 with TRBJ2-7; TRBD2 agrees at 12 bases. Trimming took 6 bases from V and 5 from J; bases not matched to a gene: 11. Germline V CDR1 and CDR2: MDHEN, SYDVKM. CDR3 size: 16 residues. The CDR3 sequence is CASSHPLAGGLDEQYF. For the CDR3, the DNA is TGTGCCAGCAGCCATCCTCTAGCGGGAGGGCTCGACGAGCAGTACTTC.

This chain joins TRBV2 and TRBJ1-1, with 7 bases lining up with TRBD1. The length of the CDR3 is 13 residues. The germline gives CDR1 SNHLY, CDR2 FYNNEI. Trimming removed 7 bases from V and 3 bases from J; junction bases left unmatched: 5. The chain's CDR3 is CASMRQGDTEAFF. CDR3 nucleotide sequence: TGTGCCAGCATGCGTCAGGGGGACACTGAAGCTTTCTTT.

The chain carries TRBV27 and TRBJ2-1, with 7 bases that match TRBD2. Looked up from germline, CDR1 is MNHEY and CDR2 is SMNVEV (reference sequence). The CDR3 extends over 16 amino acids. Trimming removed 0 bases from V and 3 bases from J; junction bases left unmatched: 5. Here the CDR3 DNA reads TGTGCCAGCAGTTTATCTTCGGGAGGAATCTACAATGAGCAGTTCTTC. It codes for CASSLSSGGIYNEQFF.

The J gene is TRBJ2-1, the V gene TRBV7-9, with TRBD2 identical over 13 bases. The V and J ends lost 5 bases and 10 bases, in that order; junction bases with no gene match: 14. CDR1 SEHNR and CDR2 FQNEAQ come from the germline V gene (reference sequence). The CDR3 extends over 17 amino acids. The CDR3 DNA follows: TGTGCCAGCAGCCCCCAGGGAGGACTAGCGGGAGTGGAGGAGCAGTTCTTC. Translating it yields CASSPQGGLAGVEEQFF.

This clone was recorded once. The chain is built from TRBV4-1 and TRBJ1-1, with 9 bases lining up with TRBD1. Germline CDR1 is MGHRA and CDR2 is YSYEKL. Trimming removed 3 bases from V and 0 bases from J; junction bases left unmatched: 8. This CDR3 has 17 amino acids. DNA of the CDR3: TGCGCCAGCAGCCAGCAAAACAGGGGGCCGTTGAACACTGAAGCTTTCTTT. Translating it yields CASSQQNRGPLNTEAFF.

This clone occurred once. V is TRBV7-2 and J is TRBJ1-2; a possible D gene is TRBD1 (6 bases). The CDR3 loop spans 16 amino acids. The V end was cut by 0 bases, the J end by 5 bases, with 16 bases between. Germline lookup yields CDR1 SGHTA and CDR2 FQGNSA. The CDR3 DNA sequence: TGTGCCAGCAGCTTAGCAGAGACAGGATTCCGTTATGGCTACACCTTC. Its protein is CASSLAETGFRYGYTF.

This sequence joins TRBV6-5 and TRBJ1-2; the D gene is possibly TRBD1 (6 bases). This CDR3 has 14 amino acids. Germline V gives CDR1 MNHEY, CDR2 SVGAGI. Trimming stripped 5 bases from V and 6 bases from J, with 16 bases between. CDR3 region: CASSLGQSKHGYTF. The DNA of the CDR3 is TGTGCCAGCAGTCTGGGACAAAGCAAGCATGGCTACACCTTC.

This chain uses TRBV2 with TRBJ2-5, with TRBD1 matching 7 bases. J gave up 5 bases and V 7 bases, and 10 bases lay outside the gene matches. Germline assignment: CDR1 SNHLY and CDR2 FYNNEI. CDR3 length equals 14 residues. CDR3 protein: CASKVQGVLETQYF. In DNA, the CDR3 is TGTGCCAGCAAGGTGCAGGGGGTTTTGGAGACCCAGTACTTC.

The rearrangement uses TRBV7-6 and TRBJ2-1; 13 bases are a match to TRBD2. In germline, CDR1 is SGHVS, CDR2 FNYEAQ. This CDR3 region has 17 residues. V shed 5 bases and J 7 bases; nucleotides not matched to a gene: 11. CDR3 amino acids: CASSTTTTSGRLNEQFF. The DNA of the CDR3 is TGTGCCAGCAGCACTACTACGACTAGCGGGAGGTTAAATGAGCAGTTCTTC.

The chain has TRBV18 and TRBJ2-1; D remains unclear. This CDR3 has 17 amino acids. Trimming removed 2 bases from V and 0 bases from J, with 14 bases in between. Germline CDR1 is KGHSH and CDR2 is LQKENI. In DNA, the CDR3 is TGTGCCAGCTCACCAATTGTCGCGTCGAGCTCCTACAATGAGCAGTTCTTC. As protein: CASSPIVASSSYNEQFF. Variable domain in full (rest from reference TRBV18 and TRBJ2-1): NAGVMQNPRHLVRRRGQEARLRCSPMKGHSHVYWYRQLPEEGLKFMVYLQKENIIDESGMPKERFSAEFPKEGPSILRIQQVVRGDSAAYFCASSPIVASSSYNEQFFGPGTRLTVL.

V is TRBV28 and J is TRBJ2-2; 9 bases match TRBD1. The V gene end was trimmed by 2 bases and the J gene end by 6 bases; junction bases not matched to a gene: 13. CDR3 length: 18 residues. CDR1 MDHEN and CDR2 SYDVKM come from the germline V gene. The CDR3 region is CASSLPSDRGSWAGELFF. CDR3 DNA: TGTGCCAGCAGTTTACCATCCGACAGGGGGAGTTGGGCCGGGGAGCTGTTTTTT.

This chain links TRBV28 with TRBJ2-1; 10 nucleotides agree with TRBD2. Germline loops: CDR1 MDHEN, CDR2 SYDVKM. V shed 4 bases, J shed 6 bases, and the junction held 9 bases outside the gene matches. The CDR3 has 16 amino acids. The CDR3, as DNA: TGTGCCAGCAGTTATGAAAGACTAGCGGGTGGCAATGAGCAGTTCTTC. Translated, it gives CASSYERLAGGNEQFF.

This clone was seen a single time. The chain carries TRBV18 and TRBJ2-1, with TRBD2 identical over 9 bases. With V trimmed by 1 base and J by 7 bases, 11 bases remained unmatched. CDR1 and CDR2 (germline): KGHSH, LQKENI. This CDR3 has 17 residues. The DNA of the CDR3 is TGTGCCAGCTCACCACAAGGAATCGGCGGGAGGGGAAATGAGCAGTTCTTC. The encoded protein is CASSPQGIGGRGNEQFF.

The chain combines TRBV5-1 with TRBJ2-7; D is perhaps TRBD1 (6 bases). CDR1 is SGHRS, CDR2 YFSETQ, per germline. Trimming removed 0 bases at V and 0 bases at J, with 10 bases between. The CDR3 loop spans 15 amino acids. The DNA for the CDR3 is TGCGCCAGCAGCTTGGCTCAGGGGCTCTCCTACGAGCAGTACTTC. Its protein product is CASSLAQGLSYEQYF.

The chain joins TRBV9 to TRBJ2-7; D might be TRBD1 (5 bases). The CDR3 contains 16 residues. Germline lookup yields CDR1 SGDLS and CDR2 YYNGEE. The V end lost 3 bases, the J end lost 6 bases, and 22 bases lay between the germline ends. CDR3 sequence reads: CASSANAGISVLEQYF. CDR3 in DNA: TGTGCCAGCAGCGCGAACGCAGGGATTTCGGTCCTCGAGCAGTACTTC.

The rearrangement joins TRBV2 to TRBJ1-1, with TRBD1 as a possible D gene (6 bases). The V gene's germline CDR1 is SNHLY and CDR2 FYNNEI. CDR3 length: 13 amino acids. Trimming left V 6 bases short and J 5 bases short, with 13 bases between. The CDR3: CASSSRTATEAFF. Here the CDR3 DNA reads TGTGCCAGCAGCAGCCGGACAGCTACTGAAGCTTTCTTT.

The rearrangement links TRBV6-5 to TRBJ1-3, with D unresolved. Trimming took 5 bases from V and 2 from J, leaving 4 bases between them. Germline-derived CDR1 and CDR2 are MNHEY and SVGAGI. The CDR3 length is 12 residues. DNA of the CDR3: TGTGCCAGCAGTCCCACTGGAAACACCATATATTTT. Translating gives CASSPTGNTIYF.

This sequence joins TRBV4-1 and TRBJ2-2; 11 bases map to TRBD2. The CDR3 is 19 residues long. Germline values: CDR1 MGHRA, CDR2 YSYEKL. The junction had 8 bases not matched to a gene; V was cut back by 2 bases and J by 0 bases. This chain's CDR3 is CASSQRSGLAGPNTGELFF. The CDR3 DNA reads as TGCGCCAGCAGCCAAAGATCTGGACTAGCGGGTCCGAACACCGGGGAGCTGTTTTTT.

The V and J genes are TRBV13 and TRBJ2-1, with a tentative D call TRBD1 (6 bases). Between the trimmed V and J ends, which lost 5 bases and 0 bases, there was a span of 17 bases. The germline gives CDR1 PRHDT, CDR2 FYEKMQ (reference sequence). This CDR3 spans 17 amino acids. CDR3 sequence (DNA): TGTGCCAGCAGCGTAAGACAGCAGGGGAGCTCCTACAATGAGCAGTTCTTC. Translating it yields CASSVRQQGSSYNEQFF.

The rearrangement joins TRBV4-1 to TRBJ2-7; D gene uncertain. CDR3 length: 13 residues. V dropped 1 base and J dropped 3 bases, with 7 bases sitting between them. The germline gives CDR1 MGHRA, CDR2 YSYEKL. CDR3 nucleotides: TGCGCCAGCAGCCAAGCAGACAACTACGAGCAGTACTTC. It is translated as CASSQADNYEQYF.